These T cell receptor beta chains were read from a single sample in a study of control samples from healthy donors and cancer patients. The repertoire was sequenced with immunoSEQ multiplex PCR; TCRdb's copy has only in-frame clones and lacks some. The sample has 50,000 to 55,000 clones; 95% are singletons. Sequencing used blood. The receptors here all came from a man aged 25 to 40 in good health. CDR3s include the opening cysteine and the closing phenylalanine or tryptophan. Fields, in order: V gene, CDR3 protein.

v_gene: TRBV4-1; CDR3aa: CASSQDDQPQHF
v_gene: TRBV6-5; CDR3aa: CASSYRGQEYNEQFF
v_gene: TRBV30; CDR3aa: CAWSVGAYGYTF
v_gene: TRBV5-1; CDR3aa: CASSVAGTDTGELFF
v_gene: TRBV7-8; CDR3aa: CASSPPGGVYEQYF
v_gene: TRBV5-4; CDR3aa: CASSSGQGYNSPLHF
v_gene: TRBV27; CDR3aa: CASSLSSLGGYSYNEQFF
v_gene: TRBV28; CDR3aa: CASRGQGDGYTF
v_gene: TRBV25-1; CDR3aa: CASSDGTVYGYTF
v_gene: TRBV15; CDR3aa: CATSREQGAPYEQYF
v_gene: TRBV3-1/TRBV3-2; CDR3aa: CASSQEPAGGIQNNEQFF
v_gene: TRBV14; CDR3aa: CASSQDETGSRLF
v_gene: TRBV18; CDR3aa: CASSGNRIQETQYF
v_gene: TRBV4-3; CDR3aa: CASSQDPGQGVSSGRTDTQYF